This passage covers 21 T cell receptor beta chains from one sample sequenced in a study of cytomegalovirus exposure and HLA in healthy donors. The PCR employed 60 Vbeta primers together with 13 Jbeta primers. TCRdb's copy holds only in-frame clones and misses some; the assay was immunoSEQ multiplex PCR. The repertoire shows more than 90,000 clones; the top ten hold 6.5% to 7%. Input material: PBMCs. These receptors came from a man aged 35-49 years in good health and CMV-seropositive.

This chain links TRBV5-1 with TRBJ2-1, with 9 bases that match TRBD2. CDR1 and CDR2 from the germline V gene are SGHRS and YFSETQ. The V gene end was trimmed by 5 bases and the J gene end by 9 bases; junction bases not matched to a gene: 12. This CDR3 has 15 amino acids. CDR3 in amino acids: CASSPAGGGRSEQFF. CDR3 bases: TGCGCCAGCAGTCCAGCGGGAGGAGGTAGAAGTGAGCAGTTCTTC.

The chain recombines TRBV10-3 with TRBJ2-2, with 7 bases aligning to TRBD1. J was trimmed by 6 bases and V by 2 bases; bases with no gene match: 0. In germline, CDR1 is ENHRY, CDR2 SYGVKD. The CDR3 consists of 13 residues. The CDR3 reads CAISETGAGELFF. The CDR3, as DNA: TGTGCCATCAGTGAGACAGGGGCCGGGGAGCTGTTTTTT.

The genes are TRBV9 and TRBJ2-3, with 12 bases that match TRBD2. Trimming took 3 bases from V and 5 from J; bases not matched to a gene: 16. The CDR3 has 19 amino acids. Germline CDR1 reads SGDLS; CDR2 reads YYNGEE. The CDR3 sequence: CASSATASATSGREDTQYF. The CDR3 bases are TGTGCCAGCAGCGCCACCGCGTCCGCGACTAGCGGGAGAGAAGATACGCAGTATTTT.

The J gene is TRBJ2-7, the V gene TRBV5-1; 10 bases are shared with TRBD1. The V gene end was trimmed by 0 bases and the J gene end by 3 bases; junction bases not matched to a gene: 6. Germline lookup yields CDR1 SGHRS and CDR2 YFSETQ. CDR3 length: 16 amino acids. The CDR3 region has the DNA TGCGCCAGCAGCTTGGCCCCGGGACAGGGGTACTACGAGCAGTACTTC. It encodes CASSLAPGQGYYEQYF.

The J gene is TRBJ2-5, the V gene TRBV5-1; 8 positions agree with TRBD1. The J segment lost 5 bases and the V segment lost 4 bases, leaving 13 bases of the junction unmatched. Germline CDR1 reads SGHRS; CDR2 reads YFSETQ. The CDR3 has 16 amino acids. CDR3 bases: TGCGCCAGCAGCGAGACAGGGGTTCAAGGAATTGAGACCCAGTACTTC. Its translation is CASSETGVQGIETQYF.

V usage is TRBV7-2 and J usage is TRBJ2-7; possibly TRBD2 for D (7 bases). Trimming removed 2 bases from V and 6 bases from J, with 11 bases in between. The CDR3 is made up of 13 amino acids. The germline gives CDR1 SGHTA, CDR2 FQGNSA. This chain's CDR3 is CASSLWGGSEQYF. CDR3 coding DNA: TGTGCCAGCAGCTTATGGGGGGGCTCCGAGCAGTACTTC.

The chain is built from TRBV2 and TRBJ1-1, with 7 bases fitting TRBD1. The trim removed 4 bases at V and 6 bases at J, leaving 8 bases unmatched. Germline loops: CDR1 SNHLY, CDR2 FYNNEI. The CDR3 loop spans 14 amino acids. This CDR3 reads CASSGDSNRSEAFF. DNA for the CDR3: TGTGCCAGCAGTGGGGACAGTAATCGATCTGAAGCTTTCTTT.

The chain uses TRBV7-2 and TRBJ1-4; 9 nucleotides match TRBD1. Looked up from germline, CDR1 is SGHTA and CDR2 is FQGNSA. The CDR3 is 16 amino acids. The trim removed 0 bases at V and 3 bases at J, leaving 2 bases unmatched. CDR3 coding DNA: TGTGCCAGCAGCTTAGCCCGGGACAGGGCTAATGAAAAACTGTTTTTT. It yields the protein CASSLARDRANEKLFF.

The chain uses TRBV11-2 and TRBJ2-5, with D unresolved. V lost 2 bases, J lost 4 bases, and 17 bases lay in between. Per germline, CDR1 SGHAT and CDR2 FQNNGV. CDR3 length: 16 residues. This chain's CDR3 is CASSLSPETLIETQYF. The CDR3 DNA is TGTGCCAGCAGCTTATCCCCAGAGACACTTATAGAGACCCAGTACTTC.

The V gene is TRBV28, the J gene TRBJ1-2; 9 bases are shared with TRBD1. V lost 6 bases to trimming and J lost 8 bases; unmatched junction nucleotides: 13. The CDR3 extends over 15 amino acids. CDR1 is MDHEN, CDR2 SYDVKM, per germline. CDR3 loop: CASRDGTGIFVGYTF. The CDR3 nucleotides are TGTGCCAGCAGAGACGGGACAGGGATTTTCGTAGGCTACACCTTC.

The chain has TRBV5-8 and TRBJ2-1; tentative D call: TRBD1 (5 bases). This CDR3 contains 16 residues. V was pared by 1 base and J by 9 bases, with 20 bases between. The germline V gene encodes CDR1 SGHTS and CDR2 YDEGEE. CDR3: CASSLFGPLGPSEQFF. The CDR3 DNA follows: TGTGCCAGCAGCTTGTTTGGGCCTTTGGGGCCTAGTGAGCAGTTCTTC.

The chain employs TRBV14 and TRBJ1-3; a possible D gene is TRBD1 (5 bases). Between the trimmed V and J ends, which lost 3 bases and 4 bases, there was a span of 13 bases. The CDR3 has 15 amino acids. CDR1 is SGHDN, CDR2 FVKESK, per germline. CDR3 DNA sequence: TGTGCCAGCAGCCATGGTCCCGGGGGAGGAAACACCATATATTTT. The encoded protein is CASSHGPGGGNTIYF.

The chain recombines TRBV7-2 with TRBJ2-5, with TRBD2 matching 7 bases. CDR3 length: 18 residues. V lost 2 bases, J lost 2 bases, and 14 bases stayed unmatched. Looked up from germline, CDR1 is SGHTA and CDR2 is FQGNSA. CDR3 sequence (DNA): TGTGCCAGCAGCTTACAGGGCGGGCCCGGGGGGATGCAAGAGACCCAGTACTTC. Encoded protein: CASSLQGGPGGMQETQYF.

The rearrangement uses TRBV4-1 and TRBJ1-1, with a possible D match to TRBD1 (5 bases). V was trimmed by 3 bases and J by 8 bases, leaving 16 bases between them. Germline V gene lookup returns CDR1 MGHRA and CDR2 YSYEKL. CDR3 length: 14 amino acids. DNA of the CDR3: TGCGCCAGCAGCCAGGAACAGGTAACAGGCGAAGCTTTCTTT. This codes for CASSQEQVTGEAFF.

Written as DNA, the CDR3 is TGCGCCAGCAGTGAGGGACAGAAAGAGACCCAGTACTTC. Amino acid sequence: CASSEGQKETQYF. This sequence joins TRBV10-1 and TRBJ2-5, with D tentatively TRBD1 (6 bases). CDR1 WNHNN and CDR2 SYGVQD come from the germline V gene (reference sequence). V was trimmed by 2 bases and J by 3 bases, leaving 7 bases between them. The CDR3 covers 13 residues.

V gene TRBV18 combines with J gene TRBJ2-1; 7 bases line up with TRBD1. Unmatched junction bases numbered 10, after V lost 3 bases and J lost 8 bases. Germline V gene sequence: CDR1 KGHSH, CDR2 LQKENI. The CDR3 spans 15 residues. The CDR3 spells CASSPRQGQGDEQFF. The CDR3 nucleotides are TGTGCCAGCTCACCCAGACAGGGCCAAGGCGATGAGCAGTTCTTC.

V gene TRBV6-1 combines with J gene TRBJ2-7, with a possible D match to TRBD2 (5 bases). V lost 4 bases, J lost 3 bases, and 13 bases lay in between. From germline, CDR1 is MNHNS and CDR2 SASEGT. The CDR3 extends over 14 amino acids. CDR3 nucleotides: TGTGCCAGCAGTGTCGGTGGGAGAGGCTACGAGCAGTACTTC. Translation: CASSVGGRGYEQYF.

This chain uses TRBV28 with TRBJ2-2; D is possibly TRBD2 (5 bases). The CDR3 extends over 14 amino acids. Looked up from germline, CDR1 is MDHEN and CDR2 is SYDVKM. V was clipped by 6 bases and J by 4 bases, with 12 bases between them. The CDR3 bases are TGTGCCAGCAGCCCAGGACTTATCACCGGGGAGCTGTTTTTT. Amino acid sequence: CASSPGLITGELFF.

The rearrangement joins TRBV9 to TRBJ2-1; 10 bases agree with TRBD2. This CDR3 region has 15 residues. CDR1 SGDLS and CDR2 YYNGEE come from the germline V gene. The V and J ends lost 1 base and 4 bases, in that order; junction bases with no gene match: 2. The CDR3 region is CASSVRLAGYNEQFF. DNA of the CDR3: TGTGCCAGCAGCGTAAGACTAGCGGGTTACAATGAGCAGTTCTTC.

This sequence joins TRBV19 and TRBJ1-2, with 10 positions matching TRBD1. The CDR3 length is 14 residues. Trimming took 10 bases from V and 9 from J; bases not matched to a gene: 14. Per germline, CDR1 LNHDA and CDR2 SQIVND (reference sequence). The CDR3 sequence: CATNEGRQGASYTF. The CDR3 DNA reads as TGTGCCACCAATGAAGGTAGACAGGGGGCGAGCTACACCTTC.

The chain uses TRBV5-1 and TRBJ2-1, with TRBD2 matching over 9 bases. Germline values: CDR1 SGHRS, CDR2 YFSETQ. The CDR3 loop spans 15 amino acids. Trimming removed 4 bases from V and 4 bases from J; junction bases left unmatched: 6. As DNA, the CDR3 is TGCGCCAGCAGCCCTGGCGGGAGGGGATACAATGAGCAGTTCTTC. Translation gives CASSPGGRGYNEQFF.